What follows describes a single T cell receptor (beta chain). Its antigen remains unidentified. This sample is part of a study of blood T cells in healthy people across ages. Study-level information: Template switching caught about one barcoded beta molecule for each two T cells. Study-level points and caveats: Estimates based on one million T cells were treated as lower bounds.

For the second PCR, which ran for 7 to 11 cycles, a sample-barcoded 5' primer and a J-beta primer mix were used. Through a template-switch adaptor with 12 random nucleotides, each cDNA molecule received a tag. In TCRdb, the 5' RACE reads were re-called with MiXCR into one record per CDR3 protein. In the table there are over 500,000 distinct CDR3 sequences, about 51% of which are singletons. Germline CDR1 DFQATT, CDR2 SNEGSKA (reference sequence). The V gene end was trimmed by 5 bases and the J gene end by 13 bases; junction bases not matched to a gene: 11. This CDR3 has 13 amino acids. The clonotype was recovered from a woman aged 80 or over in good health. The gene calls are TRBV20-1 and TRBJ2-4; 10 bases map to TRBD2. Sequencing used blood. The CDR3 is CSAGAGGLDEQYF. The CDR3 DNA follows: TGCAGTGCTGGAGCGGGGGGGCTCGATGAGCAGTACTTC.